Below are 29 T cell receptor beta chains sequenced from a single sample in a study of cytomegalovirus exposure and HLA in healthy donors (dated by TCRdb to about 2017). The library relied on the immunoSEQ multiplex PCR assay. The multiplex PCR relied on a mix of 60 forward primers for TCR Vbeta segments and 13 reverse primers for TCR Jbeta segments. The source is immuneACCESS, and TCRdb retained only in-frame sequences with V and J called. Part of the clones is not carried over; for the studies checked, unresolved V genes explain less than half of this, and the remainder is unexplained. Within this sample are more than 90,000 clones, with more than 75% of them counted one time only. The ten biggest clones cover roughly 8% of the sample. Sample: PBMCs. These receptors all stem from a human donor in good health.

The chain combines TRBV5-1 with TRBJ1-4; 7 nucleotides align to TRBD1. The germline gives CDR1 SGHRS, CDR2 YFSETQ. V lost 5 bases, J lost 2 bases, and 6 bases stayed unmatched. CDR3 size: 15 residues. The CDR3 loop is CASRRRDSTNEKLFF. The CDR3 DNA is TGCGCCAGCAGACGACGGGACAGTACTAATGAAAAACTGTTTTTT. Full variable domain (rest looked up from reference TRBV5-1 and TRBJ1-4): KAGVTQTPRYLIKTRGQQVTLSCSPISGHRSVSWYQQTPGQGLQFLFEYFSETQRNKGNFPGRFSGRQFSNSRSEMNVSTLELGDSALYLCASRRRDSTNEKLFFGSGTQLSVL.

The J gene is TRBJ2-7, the V gene TRBV7-9; tentatively, D is TRBD1 (6 bases). Germline V gene sequence: CDR1 SEHNR, CDR2 FQNEAQ (reference sequence). V was trimmed by 5 bases and J by 0 bases, leaving 14 bases between them. This CDR3 region has 15 residues. The CDR3 bases are TGTGCCAGCAGCAAACCAGGGGTGCTCTCCTACGAGCAGTACTTC. Amino acid sequence: CASSKPGVLSYEQYF.

For this clone: Germline is not matched at one junction end, which may reflect a read error. This specimen includes other DNA sequences encoding the same CDR3. The chain couples TRBV18 to TRBJ1-1, with D tentatively TRBD1 (6 bases). The CDR3 covers 14 residues. Per germline, CDR1 KGHSH and CDR2 LQKENI. The CDR3 DNA follows: TGTGCCAGCTCACCGCCAGGGAGGGACACTGAAGCTTTCTTC. Residues: CASSPPGRDTEAFF.

The chain links TRBV19 to TRBJ2-6; the D gene is possibly TRBD1 (6 bases). Per the germline V gene, CDR1 is LNHDA and CDR2 is SQIVND (reference sequence). Trimming left V 7 bases short and J 2 bases short, with 12 bases between. The CDR3 runs to 15 residues. In DNA form, the CDR3 reads TGTGCCAGTACCATGCCAGGGGCTGGGGCCAACGTCCTGACTTTC. Its protein product is CASTMPGAGANVLTF.

The chain carries TRBV5-6 and TRBJ2-2, with D possibly matching TRBD2 (6 bases). V was pared by 3 bases and J by 1 base, with 19 bases between. This CDR3 contains 18 residues. Germline V lookup: CDR1 SGHDT, CDR2 YYEEEE. This CDR3 is CASSSPGVWEENTGELFF. The CDR3 DNA is TGTGCCAGCAGCTCCCCGGGGGTATGGGAAGAGAACACCGGGGAGCTGTTTTTT.

The V call is TRBV5-1, the J call TRBJ1-1; 7 bases map to TRBD1. The CDR3 is 15 amino acids. CDR1 and CDR2 from the germline V gene are SGHRS and YFSETQ. The V gene end was trimmed by 0 bases and the J gene end by 4 bases; junction bases not matched to a gene: 6. CDR3 bases: TGCGCCAGCAGCTTGGAGGGGGCGGATTTCACTGAAGCTTTCTTT. Its protein product is CASSLEGADFTEAFF. Together with reference TRBV5-1 and TRBJ1-1, the CDR3 gives the full variable domain: KAGVTQTPRYLIKTRGQQVTLSCSPISGHRSVSWYQQTPGQGLQFLFEYFSETQRNKGNFPGRFSGRQFSNSRSEMNVSTLELGDSALYLCASSLEGADFTEAFFGQGTRLTVV.

CDR3 region: CASTITGGVTEAFF. CDR3 bases: TGTGCCAGTACCATTACAGGGGGCGTCACTGAAGCTTTCTTT. The chain employs TRBV19 and TRBJ1-1; 9 bases align to TRBD1. The V gene end was trimmed by 7 bases and the J gene end by 4 bases; junction bases not matched to a gene: 7. This CDR3 has 14 amino acids. CDR1 and CDR2 from the germline V gene are LNHDA and SQIVND (reference sequence).

V is TRBV18 and J is TRBJ2-5; tentative D call: TRBD1 (5 bases). CDR3 length: 14 amino acids. In germline, CDR1 is KGHSH, CDR2 LQKENI. The V end lost 3 bases, the J end lost 1 base, and 9 bases lay between the germline ends. The CDR3: CASSPVRVQETQYF. CDR3 DNA: TGTGCCAGCTCACCGGTCAGGGTCCAAGAGACCCAGTACTTC.

This rearrangement joins TRBV29-1 to TRBJ1-5; D is uncertain. Germline lookup yields CDR1 SQVTM and CDR2 ANQGSEA. Trimming removed 1 base from V and 4 bases from J, with 8 bases in between. The CDR3 covers 13 residues. The CDR3 DNA is TGCAGCGTTGAAGGGGCAACAAATCAGCCCCAGCATTTT. Protein: CSVEGATNQPQHF.

CDR3 sequence reads: CASSSTGIPYNEQFF. In DNA form, the CDR3 reads TGCGCCAGCAGCTCGACAGGGATCCCCTACAATGAGCAGTTCTTC. This chain joins TRBV5-1 and TRBJ2-1, with TRBD1 identical over 7 bases. The CDR3 is made up of 15 amino acids. Germline V gives CDR1 SGHRS, CDR2 YFSETQ. V lost 3 bases and J lost 2; bases outside the gene matches: 5.

The chain links TRBV5-6 to TRBJ2-1; 12 bases agree with TRBD2. This CDR3 spans 16 amino acids. Trimming removed 4 bases from V and 1 base from J; junction bases left unmatched: 3. From germline, CDR1 is SGHDT and CDR2 YYEEEE. The CDR3 coding sequence is TGTGCCAGCAGCCCCGGACTAGCGGGGTCCTACAATGAGCAGTTCTTC. Translation: CASSPGLAGSYNEQFF.

V is TRBV19 and J is TRBJ2-6; perhaps TRBD2 as D (6 bases). Trimming pared 4 bases from V and 4 bases from J, leaving 11 bases between. Germline-derived CDR1 and CDR2 are LNHDA and SQIVND (reference sequence). The CDR3 length is 15 residues. CDR3 in DNA: TGTGCCAGTAGTAGCGGCGGGGAGGGGGCCAACGTCCTGACTTTC. It specifies CASSSGGEGANVLTF.

The genes are TRBV9 and TRBJ2-7; 7 bases map to TRBD2. Germline CDR1 reads SGDLS; CDR2 reads YYNGEE. The CDR3 runs to 14 residues. V lost 0 bases to trimming and J lost 5 bases; unmatched junction nucleotides: 5. The CDR3 sequence: CASSVAGRANEQYF. DNA of the CDR3: TGTGCCAGCAGCGTAGCTGGGAGGGCCAACGAGCAGTACTTC.

V is TRBV7-9 and J is TRBJ2-1, with D maybe TRBD2 (5 bases). V lost 5 bases and J lost 3, with 17 bases in between. The CDR3 spans 16 residues. Germline CDR1 SEHNR, CDR2 FQNEAQ (reference sequence). The CDR3 DNA sequence: TGTGCCAGCAGCCCTTCTAGCACCGCAGACTACAATGAGCAGTTCTTC. Translation: CASSPSSTADYNEQFF.

The chain recombines TRBV27 with TRBJ1-4, with 9 positions matching TRBD1. Looked up from germline, CDR1 is MNHEY and CDR2 is SMNVEV (reference sequence). V shed 4 bases, J shed 7 bases, and the junction held 4 bases outside the gene matches. The CDR3 has 14 residues. The CDR3 coding sequence is TGTGCCAGCAGTTCCAACAGGGGGCGTGAAAAACTGTTTTTT. As protein: CASSSNRGREKLFF.

This chain connects TRBV9 to TRBJ1-2; D is possibly TRBD1 (5 bases). The CDR3 length is 12 residues. The V end was cut by 0 bases, the J end by 13 bases, with 13 bases between. Germline-derived CDR1 and CDR2 are SGDLS and YYNGEE. In DNA form, the CDR3 reads TGTGCCAGCAGCGTAGCGGGCGGGGGGAGCACCTTC. Residues: CASSVAGGGSTF.

This clone was picked up a small number of times. This chain joins TRBV5-4 and TRBJ2-5, with 8 bases lining up with TRBD2. CDR3 length equals 13 residues. CDR1 and CDR2 from the germline V gene are SGHNT and YYREEE (reference sequence). The J segment lost 4 bases and the V segment lost 4 bases, leaving 3 bases of the junction unmatched. The CDR3 reads CASSLGGAETQYF. DNA of the CDR3: TGTGCCAGCAGCCTCGGGGGGGCAGAGACCCAGTACTTC.

This chain joins TRBV5-1 and TRBJ2-1; D is ambiguous. V was pared by 0 bases and J by 5 bases, with 12 bases between. The germline V gene encodes CDR1 SGHRS and CDR2 YFSETQ. This CDR3 has 15 residues. CDR3 sequence reads: CASSLERRVDNEQFF. As DNA, the CDR3 is TGCGCCAGCAGCTTGGAGAGGCGTGTGGACAATGAGCAGTTCTTC.

This clone came up a few times. This CDR3 reads CASSPGQEFPEAFF. Here the CDR3 DNA reads TGTGCCAGCAGCCCGGGACAGGAGTTCCCTGAAGCTTTCTTT. The rearrangement uses TRBV5-8 and TRBJ1-1, with TRBD1 identical over 8 bases. This CDR3 contains 14 residues. J lost 6 bases, V lost 4 bases, and 8 bases had no gene match. Germline CDR1 is SGHTS and CDR2 is YDEGEE.

The J gene is TRBJ1-2, the V gene TRBV9; D unresolved. The V and J ends lost 4 bases and 4 bases respectively, with 20 bases between them. The CDR3 runs to 16 residues. CDR1 is SGDLS and CDR2 is YYNGEE in the germline V gene. The CDR3: CASSREARFPLYGYTF. CDR3 nucleotide sequence: TGTGCCAGCAGCCGAGAAGCCCGGTTCCCACTCTATGGCTACACCTTC.

Comments on this clone: The CDR3 does not end in the conserved phenylalanine or tryptophan, so this is likely a read error. The chain links TRBV5-1 to TRBJ1-2; D not resolved. CDR3 length: 13 residues. V was clipped by 5 bases and J by 2 bases, with 10 bases between them. CDR1 and CDR2 (germline): SGHRS, YFSETQ. CDR3 sequence: CASSSSGNYGYTS. The CDR3 nucleotides are TGCGCCAGCAGTTCGTCGGGGAACTATGGCTACACCTCC.

This sequence joins TRBV9 and TRBJ2-1; D is unresolved. V shed 3 bases and J shed 3 bases, with 13 bases lying between them. Looked up from germline, CDR1 is SGDLS and CDR2 is YYNGEE. The CDR3 has 15 residues. CDR3 in amino acids: CASSAGSINYNEQFF. The CDR3 DNA reads TGTGCCAGCAGCGCAGGCAGTATTAACTACAATGAGCAGTTCTTC.

This clone was counted a few times. This rearrangement joins TRBV29-1 to TRBJ1-5; tentatively, D is TRBD1 (5 bases). The CDR3 loop spans 13 amino acids. The germline V gene has CDR1 SQVTM and CDR2 ANQGSEA. Trimming removed 6 bases from V and 4 bases from J, with 13 bases in between. The CDR3 sequence is CSVGGGVNQPQHF. CDR3 sequence (DNA): TGCAGCGTCGGGGGGGGAGTTAATCAGCCCCAGCATTTT.

The table lists this clone with a few counts. The DNA for the CDR3 is TGTGCCAGCAGTGGGTGGGGAGGCAATCAGCCCCAGCATTTT. This encodes CASSGWGGNQPQHF. The V gene is TRBV7-2, the J gene TRBJ1-5, with D unresolved. The CDR3 is made up of 14 amino acids. Trimming took 6 bases from V and 2 from J, leaving 11 bases between them. CDR1 is SGHTA and CDR2 is FQGNSA in the germline V gene. Full variable domain (outside the CDR3, taken from reference TRBV7-2 and TRBJ1-5): GAGVSQSPSNKVTEKGKDVELRCDPISGHTALYWYRQSLGQGLEFLIYFQGNSAPDKSGLPSDRFSAERTGGSVSTLTIQRTQQEDSAVYLCASSGWGGNQPQHFGDGTRLSIL.

The J gene is TRBJ1-1, the V gene TRBV19; D remains ambiguous. The CDR3 has 14 residues. The ends were cut back, 8 bases at V and 1 base at J, with 14 bases in the middle. Germline V gene data show CDR1 as LNHDA and CDR2 as SQIVND (reference sequence). CDR3 sequence: CASSPTSWNTEAFF. The DNA of the CDR3 is TGTGCCAGTTCCCCGACATCATGGAACACTGAAGCTTTCTTT.

The V gene is TRBV7-2, the J gene TRBJ1-1; D may be TRBD1 (6 bases). Looked up from germline, CDR1 is SGHTA and CDR2 is FQGNSA. The CDR3 totals 11 residues. With 10 bases removed from V and 10 bases from J, the gap between germline ends came to 16 bases. The CDR3 reads CATHRGGPAFF. The CDR3 coding sequence is TGTGCCACCCACCGGGGGGGCCCAGCTTTCTTT.

This clone has a handful of counts. The V gene is TRBV2, the J gene TRBJ1-4; D is uncertain. The CDR3 covers 13 residues. Trimming shortened V by 8 bases and J by 8 bases, and 15 bases separated the two germline ends. The germline CDR1 and CDR2 sequences are SNHLY and FYNNEI. The DNA for the CDR3 is TGTGCCAGCGCGTATCAGACACGGGAAAAACTGTTTTTT. Its protein is CASAYQTREKLFF.

The chain uses TRBV19 and TRBJ1-5; TRBD1 matches 10 bases. The CDR3 loop spans 17 amino acids. Trimming removed 4 bases from V and 2 bases from J; junction bases left unmatched: 8. CDR1 is LNHDA and CDR2 is SQIVND in the germline V gene (reference sequence). The CDR3 coding sequence is TGTGCCAGTAGTACGCCGGGACAGGGGATTGGCAATCAGCCCCAGCATTTT. Translating it yields CASSTPGQGIGNQPQHF.

The gene calls are TRBV6-1 and TRBJ2-5; D remains unclear. The J call may be faulty, since TRBJ2-7 better matches the DNA end. The CDR3 extends over 15 amino acids. Germline CDR1 MNHNS, CDR2 SASEGT. CDR3 DNA sequence: TGTGCCAGCAGTGAAGCGTTCAGGTCCTCCTACGAGCAGTACTTC. Translating gives CASSEAFRSSYEQYF.